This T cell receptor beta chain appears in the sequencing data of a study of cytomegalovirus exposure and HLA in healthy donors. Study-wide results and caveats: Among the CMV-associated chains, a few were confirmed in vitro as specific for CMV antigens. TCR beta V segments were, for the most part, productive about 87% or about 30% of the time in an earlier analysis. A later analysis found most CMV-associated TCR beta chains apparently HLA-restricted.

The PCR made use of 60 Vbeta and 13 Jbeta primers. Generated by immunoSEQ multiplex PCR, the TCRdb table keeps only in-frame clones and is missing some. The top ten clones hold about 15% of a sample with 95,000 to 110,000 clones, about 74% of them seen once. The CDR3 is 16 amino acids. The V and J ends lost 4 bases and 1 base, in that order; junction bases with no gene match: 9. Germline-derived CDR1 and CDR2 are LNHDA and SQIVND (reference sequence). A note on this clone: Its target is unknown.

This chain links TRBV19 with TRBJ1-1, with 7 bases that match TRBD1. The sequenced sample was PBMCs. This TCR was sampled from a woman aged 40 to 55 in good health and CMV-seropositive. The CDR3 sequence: CASSTTPGTANTEAFF. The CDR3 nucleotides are TGTGCCAGTAGTACCACCCCCGGGACAGCGAACACTGAAGCTTTCTTT.